This is a list of T cell receptor beta chains from one sample in a study of identical twins. In TCRdb, the 5' RACE reads were re-called with MiXCR into one record per CDR3 protein. The data show approximately 250,000 distinct CDR3 sequences, 5.5% to 7.5% seen once. The same specimen was also included in a second study, on T cells expressing NK-cell markers.

The source material was CD8+ T cells sorted from blood. These receptors came from a woman aged 18-30 years in good health. CDR3s include the opening cysteine and the closing phenylalanine or tryptophan. A D gene is named only where the DNA matches it firmly. Size is omitted from some rows. Given values are once, few, many or a class for expanded clones.

d_gene: TRBD1; j_gene: TRBJ2-7; abundance: NA; v_gene: TRBV5-1; CDR3nt: TGCGCCAGCAACCGGGACAGGGGTTCCGAGCAGTACTTC; CDR3aa: CASNRDRGSEQYF
d_gene: TRBD2; j_gene: TRBJ2-1; abundance: NA; v_gene: TRBV6-6; CDR3nt: TGTGCCACCTCCCTAGCGGGGGGGCGTGAGCAGTTCTTC; CDR3aa: CATSLAGGREQFF
d_gene: NA; j_gene: TRBJ2-7; abundance: few; v_gene: TRBV12-3/TRBV12-4; CDR3nt: TGTGCCAGCAGTTTCCGGACCGGACAGACCTACGAGCAGTACTTC; CDR3aa: CASSFRTGQTYEQYF
d_gene: NA; j_gene: TRBJ2-5; abundance: few; v_gene: TRBV6-1; CDR3nt: TGTGCCAGCAGGTCGCCGCGGGGCTCCCAAGAGACCCAGTACTTC; CDR3aa: CASRSPRGSQETQYF
d_gene: NA; j_gene: TRBJ2-5; abundance: many; v_gene: TRBV6-5; CDR3nt: TGTGCCAGCAGTTACTATTCAACCGGGCTCCAAGAGACCCAGTACTTC; CDR3aa: CASSYYSTGLQETQYF
d_gene: TRBD2; j_gene: TRBJ2-7; abundance: NA; v_gene: TRBV11-1; CDR3nt: TGTGCCAGCAGCTTAAGCCCCTCCGGACTAGCGGGAGTCAGGGAGCAGTACTTC; CDR3aa: CASSLSPSGLAGVREQYF
d_gene: NA; j_gene: TRBJ2-5; abundance: NA; v_gene: TRBV27; CDR3nt: TGTGCCAGCAGTTTATGGGGCGGGAAAGAGACCCAGTACTTC; CDR3aa: CASSLWGGKETQYF
d_gene: TRBD1; j_gene: TRBJ1-2; abundance: few; v_gene: TRBV7-9; CDR3nt: TGTGCCAGCAGACCCGGGACAGGGGTAATGGTTGGGGATGGCTACACCTTC; CDR3aa: CASRPGTGVMVGDGYTF
d_gene: TRBD1; j_gene: TRBJ2-5; abundance: many; v_gene: TRBV7-9; CDR3nt: TGTGCCAGCAGCCTTCTGACGGGGACAGAGGTACGGACCCAGTACTTC; CDR3aa: CASSLLTGTEVRTQYF
d_gene: TRBD2; j_gene: TRBJ2-5; abundance: few; v_gene: TRBV27; CDR3nt: TGTGCCAGCAGCCTTCTAGCGGGAGGAGCGGAAGAGACCCAGTACTTC; CDR3aa: CASSLLAGGAEETQYF
d_gene: NA; j_gene: TRBJ2-1; abundance: many; v_gene: TRBV12-3/TRBV12-4; CDR3nt: TGTGCCAGCAGCCGGGACGGCCTATACAATGAGCAGTTCTTC; CDR3aa: CASSRDGLYNEQFF
d_gene: TRBD1; j_gene: TRBJ2-7; abundance: many; v_gene: TRBV11-2; CDR3nt: TGTGCCAGCAGCTCCGGGACAGGGGTACACGAGCAGTACTTC; CDR3aa: CASSSGTGVHEQYF
d_gene: NA; j_gene: TRBJ1-1; abundance: NA; v_gene: TRBV9; CDR3nt: TGTGCCAGCAGCGGGAGTGGGGGGAGAGCTTTCTTT; CDR3aa: CASSGSGGRAFF
d_gene: TRBD2; j_gene: TRBJ2-4; abundance: few; v_gene: TRBV11-1; CDR3nt: TGTGCCAGCAGCTCCGAGACGGGGAGGGCCTTAGTAGCCAAAAACATTCAGTACTTC; CDR3aa: CASSSETGRALVAKNIQYF
d_gene: NA; j_gene: TRBJ2-5; abundance: NA; v_gene: TRBV7-9; CDR3nt: TGTGCCAGCAGCTTAGCAGTTCAGGGCCCGGGGGAGACCCAGTACTTC; CDR3aa: CASSLAVQGPGETQYF
d_gene: NA; j_gene: TRBJ2-2; abundance: NA; v_gene: TRBV29-1; CDR3nt: TGCAGCGTTGTTTGGGGGGTTAACACCGGGGAGCTGTTTTTT; CDR3aa: CSVVWGVNTGELFF
d_gene: NA; j_gene: TRBJ2-1; abundance: NA; v_gene: TRBV7-6; CDR3nt: TGTGCCAGCAGCTTAGAGAGGTCCCTCTTCAATGAGCAGTTCTTC; CDR3aa: CASSLERSLFNEQFF
d_gene: TRBD2; j_gene: TRBJ2-7; abundance: NA; v_gene: TRBV7-9; CDR3nt: TGTGCCAGCAGCCCTCCGAGCGGGGAAAAGGTGGGCGAGCAGTACTTC; CDR3aa: CASSPPSGEKVGEQYF
d_gene: TRBD2; j_gene: TRBJ2-3; abundance: NA; v_gene: TRBV7-9; CDR3nt: TGTGCCAGCAGCTTAGCCGGCGCGGGAGGAGCCACAGATACGCAGTATTTT; CDR3aa: CASSLAGAGGATDTQYF
d_gene: NA; j_gene: TRBJ2-2; abundance: many; v_gene: TRBV12-3/TRBV12-4; CDR3nt: TGTGCCAACCCGAGTTCAGAGAACACCGGGGAGCTGTTTTTT; CDR3aa: CANPSSENTGELFF
d_gene: TRBD2; j_gene: TRBJ2-3; abundance: NA; v_gene: TRBV10-2; CDR3nt: TGCGCCAGCATTGACGGGACTAGCGGCTTCACAGATAAGCAGTATTTT; CDR3aa: CASIDGTSGFTDKQYF
d_gene: TRBD2; j_gene: TRBJ2-1; abundance: few; v_gene: TRBV6-5; CDR3nt: TGTGCCAGCAGTTACCCGAAAGATAGCGGGAGGGCTTACAATGAGCAGTTCTTC; CDR3aa: CASSYPKDSGRAYNEQFF
d_gene: NA; j_gene: TRBJ1-5; abundance: many; v_gene: TRBV6-1; CDR3nt: TGTGCCAGCAGCATATGGACAGCTTATAGCAATCAGCCCCAGCATTTT; CDR3aa: CASSIWTAYSNQPQHF
d_gene: TRBD2; j_gene: TRBJ2-3; abundance: NA; v_gene: TRBV6-1; CDR3nt: TGTGCCAGCAGCCCCAGCGGGGGGCGGGGGTACACAGATACGCAGTATTTT; CDR3aa: CASSPSGGRGYTDTQYF
d_gene: TRBD1; j_gene: TRBJ2-4; abundance: NA; v_gene: TRBV27; CDR3nt: TGTGCCAGCAGTTTGAACACAGGGGCCCAAAACATTCAGTACTTC; CDR3aa: CASSLNTGAQNIQYF
d_gene: NA; j_gene: TRBJ2-5; abundance: few; v_gene: TRBV11-2; CDR3nt: TGTGCCACCTCCTCTCAAGAGGACCAAGAGACCCAGTACTTC; CDR3aa: CATSSQEDQETQYF
d_gene: NA; j_gene: TRBJ1-1; abundance: NA; v_gene: TRBV7-9; CDR3nt: TGTGCCAGCAGACCAGCGGACGGAGACACTGAAGCTTTCTTT; CDR3aa: CASRPADGDTEAFF
d_gene: NA; j_gene: TRBJ2-5; abundance: few; v_gene: TRBV24-1; CDR3nt: TGTGCCGTCGGGGTTCAAGAGACCCAGTACTTC; CDR3aa: CAVGVQETQYF
d_gene: TRBD2; j_gene: TRBJ2-5; abundance: many; v_gene: TRBV12-3/TRBV12-4; CDR3nt: TGTGCCAGCAGTTCCCCGGGGGGAGAGACCCAGTACTTC; CDR3aa: CASSSPGGETQYF
d_gene: NA; j_gene: TRBJ2-4; abundance: many; v_gene: TRBV5-1; CDR3nt: TGCGCCAGCAGCTTTCTCGGGACAAACATTCAGTACTTC; CDR3aa: CASSFLGTNIQYF
d_gene: NA; j_gene: TRBJ2-7; abundance: NA; v_gene: TRBV6-1; CDR3nt: TGTGCCAGCGGGGGAGGGGGAAGAGCTGGGGCCTACGAGCAGTACTTC; CDR3aa: CASGGGGRAGAYEQYF
d_gene: TRBD2; j_gene: TRBJ2-1; abundance: few; v_gene: TRBV6-2/TRBV6-3; CDR3nt: TGTGCCAGCAGTCGATTACTAGCGGGGACGTACAATGAGCAGTTCTTC; CDR3aa: CASSRLLAGTYNEQFF
d_gene: NA; j_gene: TRBJ1-5; abundance: many; v_gene: TRBV10-3; CDR3nt: TGTGCCATCAGTGAGTCGATGAGGAATCAGCCCCAGCATTTT; CDR3aa: CAISESMRNQPQHF
d_gene: NA; j_gene: TRBJ1-3; abundance: NA; v_gene: TRBV7-9; CDR3nt: TGTGCCAGCAGCTTACCGGGCGCGGGAGGAAACACCATATATTTT; CDR3aa: CASSLPGAGGNTIYF
d_gene: NA; j_gene: TRBJ2-5; abundance: many; v_gene: TRBV10-3; CDR3nt: TGTGCCATCAGTGATTTGGCCCGAGACCAAGAGACCCAGTACTTC; CDR3aa: CAISDLARDQETQYF